What follows are 22 T cell receptor beta chains derived from one specimen sequenced in a study of cytomegalovirus exposure and HLA in healthy donors. The PCR ran on 60 Vbeta and 13 Jbeta primers. Only in-frame clones appear in the TCRdb table, and some are missing; sequencing was by immunoSEQ multiplex PCR. The top ten hold about 0.37% of the sample, which has roughly 160,000 clones, 80% to 85% seen once. The sample comprised PBMCs. Receptor source: a boy aged 2 to 9 in good health and CMV-seronegative.

This sequence joins TRBV2 and TRBJ1-1; 8 bases line up with TRBD1. Trimming cost V 5 bases and J 1 base; bases outside gene matches: 3. Germline V lookup: CDR1 SNHLY, CDR2 FYNNEI. The CDR3 totals 14 residues. The DNA of the CDR3 is TGTGCCAGCAGTCAGACAGGGGCGAACACTGAAGCTTTCTTT. Protein sequence: CASSQTGANTEAFF.

V is TRBV2 and J is TRBJ2-7; no definite D call. The germline CDR1 and CDR2 sequences are SNHLY and FYNNEI. This CDR3 is built from 11 residues. V lost 7 bases and J lost 4, with 8 bases in between. CDR3 nucleotides: TGTGCCAGCATCGTAACTTACGAGCAGTACTTC. Residues: CASIVTYEQYF.

V and J are TRBV5-1 and TRBJ2-7; 7 nucleotides agree with TRBD1. From germline, CDR1 is SGHRS and CDR2 YFSETQ. Trimming cost V 0 bases and J 3 bases; bases outside gene matches: 6. CDR3 length equals 15 residues. The CDR3 DNA follows: TGCGCCAGCAGCTTGGAGGGGGCCTTCCTCTACGAGCAGTACTTC. Encoded protein: CASSLEGAFLYEQYF.

The gene calls are TRBV4-1 and TRBJ2-7; a weak D match, TRBD2 (6 bases). Looked up from germline, CDR1 is MGHRA and CDR2 is YSYEKL. V lost 1 base and J 0 bases, leaving 10 bases between the germline ends. The CDR3 sequence is 15 residues long. The CDR3, as DNA: TGCGCCAGCAGCCAAGCCGAGCGGGTCTCCTACGAGCAGTACTTC. Translating gives CASSQAERVSYEQYF.

This clone was counted only a few times. The chain couples TRBV19 to TRBJ2-5, with TRBD2 matching over 11 bases. The end of the DNA is better explained by TRBJ2-7, so the J call may be wrong. The germline V gene has CDR1 LNHDA and CDR2 SQIVND (reference sequence). CDR3 length equals 13 residues. CDR3 sequence: CASGGTSGYEQYF. Here the CDR3 DNA reads TGTGCCAGTGGGGGGACTAGCGGCTACGAGCAGTACTTC.

The gene calls are TRBV25-1 and TRBJ2-6, with 8 bases aligning to TRBD1. The CDR3 is 18 residues long. V lost 1 base and J lost 0; bases outside the gene matches: 5. Germline values: CDR1 MGHDK, CDR2 SYGVNS. The CDR3 sequence is CASSELGQGYSGANVLTF. DNA of the CDR3: TGTGCCAGCAGTGAATTAGGACAGGGCTACTCTGGGGCCAACGTCCTGACTTTC. Full variable domain (rest looked up from reference TRBV25-1 and TRBJ2-6): EADIYQTPRYLVIGTGKKITLECSQTMGHDKMYWYQQDPGMELHLIHYSYGVNSTEKGDLSSESTVSRIRTEHFPLTLESARPSHTSQYLCASSELGQGYSGANVLTFGAGSRLTVL.

The rearrangement uses TRBV6-1 and TRBJ1-1; D gene unclear. Germline V gene sequence: CDR1 MNHNS, CDR2 SASEGT. This CDR3 contains 13 residues. Trimming pared 1 base from V and 8 bases from J, leaving 11 bases between. CDR3 sequence reads: CASSEDSRIEAFF. The CDR3 DNA sequence: TGTGCCAGCAGTGAAGATAGCAGAATCGAAGCTTTCTTT.

This clone came up a few times. The V call is TRBV6-5, the J call TRBJ1-2, with TRBD1 identical over 8 bases. Germline V gene data show CDR1 as MNHEY and CDR2 as SVGAGI. CDR3 length equals 14 residues. Unmatched junction bases numbered 7, after V lost 6 bases and J lost 4 bases. CDR3 DNA: TGTGCCAGCAGCCGAGGGACAGGAATCTATGGCTACACCTTC. Amino acid sequence: CASSRGTGIYGYTF.

The rearrangement joins TRBV19 to TRBJ1-5, with TRBD1 identical over 9 bases. The germline V gene encodes CDR1 LNHDA and CDR2 SQIVND (reference sequence). The CDR3 consists of 16 residues. J gave up 8 bases and V 6 bases, and 14 bases lay outside the gene matches. The DNA of the CDR3 is TGTGCCAGTAGCCTCACAGGGGGCGAAGCCTGGGAGCCCCAGCATTTT. As protein: CASSLTGGEAWEPQHF. The variable domain in full, with the rest retrieved from reference TRBV19 and TRBJ1-5, is DGGITQSPKYLFRKEGQNVTLSCEQNLNHDAMYWYRQDPGQGLRLIYYSQIVNDFQKGDIAEGYSVSREKKESFPLTVTSAQKNPTAFYLCASSLTGGEAWEPQHFGDGTRLSIL.

The V call is TRBV6-5, the J call TRBJ2-5; D might be TRBD1 (5 bases). Germline values: CDR1 MNHEY, CDR2 SVGAGI. V was pared by 1 base and J by 2 bases, with 5 bases between. The CDR3 totals 13 residues. The chain's CDR3 is CASSYYRQETQYF. In DNA, the CDR3 is TGTGCCAGCAGTTACTACAGGCAAGAGACCCAGTACTTC.

The chain is built from TRBV14 and TRBJ1-2; weak D call: TRBD1 (5 bases). Per the germline V gene, CDR1 is SGHDN and CDR2 is FVKESK. The CDR3 length is 13 residues. Trimming cost V 4 bases and J 6 bases, with 12 bases left between them. The CDR3 is CASSLQVSDGYTF. The CDR3 DNA reads as TGTGCCAGCAGCCTACAGGTCTCCGATGGCTACACCTTC.

The sample holds a few counts of this clone. The chain links TRBV5-1 to TRBJ2-2; D unclear. The CDR3 length is 13 residues. Germline V lookup: CDR1 SGHRS, CDR2 YFSETQ. The V end lost 3 bases, the J end lost 2 bases, and 5 bases lay between the germline ends. In DNA form, the CDR3 reads TGCGCCAGCAGCTCGAGCAACACCGGGGAGCTGTTTTTT. Translating it yields CASSSSNTGELFF.

This clone was observed a few times. This chain links TRBV6-5 with TRBJ1-1, with D maybe TRBD1 (6 bases). Germline CDR1 is MNHEY and CDR2 is SVGAGI. Trimming pared 5 bases from V and 6 bases from J, leaving 16 bases between. This CDR3 region has 14 residues. The CDR3 DNA is TGTGCCAGCAGTGAAACAGGGACAATCCCTGAAGCTTTCTTT. Protein: CASSETGTIPEAFF.

The V gene is TRBV6-5, the J gene TRBJ2-1; 10 nucleotides match TRBD1. The germline V gene encodes CDR1 MNHEY and CDR2 SVGAGI. This CDR3 region has 14 residues. V lost 5 bases and J lost 8; bases outside the gene matches: 6. DNA of the CDR3: TGTGCCAGCAGTCGGACAGGGGGTAGAGATGAGCAGTTCTTC. This translates into CASSRTGGRDEQFF.

This sequence joins TRBV7-2 and TRBJ2-2; 13 bases agree with TRBD2. With 4 bases clipped from V and 4 bases from J, the junction kept 9 bases outside the gene matches. In germline, CDR1 is SGHTA, CDR2 FQGNSA. CDR3 size: 18 residues. DNA of the CDR3: TGTGCCAGCAGCTGGGGACTAGCGGGAATCACGGGCACCGGGGAGCTGTTTTTT. Encoded protein: CASSWGLAGITGTGELFF. Full variable domain (remainder filled in from reference TRBV7-2 and TRBJ2-2): GAGVSQSPSNKVTEKGKDVELRCDPISGHTALYWYRQSLGQGLEFLIYFQGNSAPDKSGLPSDRFSAERTGGSVSTLTIQRTQQEDSAVYLCASSWGLAGITGTGELFFGEGSRLTVL.

The V and J genes are TRBV6-5 and TRBJ1-2; 7 bases map to TRBD1. The ends lost 0 bases at V and 6 bases at J; junction bases unmatched: 1. CDR1 and CDR2 (germline): MNHEY, SVGAGI. This CDR3 is 13 amino acids long. CDR3 amino acids: CASSYSGQHGYTF. The CDR3 nucleotides read TGTGCCAGCAGTTACTCGGGACAGCATGGCTACACCTTC.

The chain uses TRBV7-2 and TRBJ1-4; 8 positions agree with TRBD1. Germline V gene sequence: CDR1 SGHTA, CDR2 FQGNSA. J gave up 8 bases and V 5 bases, and 7 bases lay outside the gene matches. The CDR3 covers 14 residues. The CDR3 sequence: CASSPSTGVEKLFF. In DNA, the CDR3 is TGTGCCAGCAGCCCGTCGACAGGGGTAGAAAAACTGTTTTTT.

The table lists this clone with a few counts. V gene TRBV19 combines with J gene TRBJ2-4; maybe TRBD1 (8 bases). Germline loops: CDR1 LNHDA, CDR2 SQIVND (reference sequence). CDR3 length equals 15 residues. V was clipped by 2 bases and J by 8 bases, with 16 bases between them. The CDR3: CASSILHRGRDIQYF. The CDR3 coding sequence is TGTGCCAGTAGTATATTACACAGGGGGAGGGACATTCAGTACTTC.

This chain links TRBV30 with TRBJ2-1; TRBD1 agrees at 9 bases. The CDR3 consists of 13 residues. CDR1 and CDR2 (germline): GTSNPN, SVGIG (reference sequence). Unmatched junction bases numbered 5, after V lost 2 bases and J lost 9 bases. The CDR3 loop is CAWSSGQGFEQFF. CDR3 nucleotide sequence: TGTGCCTGGAGTTCTGGACAGGGGTTTGAGCAGTTCTTC.

The J gene is TRBJ2-7, the V gene TRBV27; D remains ambiguous. Germline lookup yields CDR1 MNHEY and CDR2 SMNVEV (reference sequence). Trimming removed 2 bases from V and 3 bases from J, with 11 bases in between. This CDR3 comprises 14 residues. The CDR3 bases are TGTGCCAGCAGTTTAATCCAGTCTGACTACGAGCAGTACTTC. Its protein product is CASSLIQSDYEQYF.

This rearrangement joins TRBV5-5 to TRBJ1-2; D uncertain. The length of the CDR3 is 15 residues. Trimming stripped 2 bases from V and 6 bases from J, with 17 bases between. Germline CDR1 and CDR2: SGHKS and YYEKEE (reference sequence). DNA of the CDR3: TGTGCCAGCAGCTTCAGTAACCGTAGGGAGGATGGCTACACCTTC. Its translation: CASSFSNRREDGYTF.

This clone occurred once. The V call is TRBV19, the J call TRBJ2-1; D might be TRBD2 (6 bases). The CDR3 runs to 14 residues. The V end was cut by 11 bases, the J end by 6 bases, with 20 bases between. Germline CDR1 and CDR2: LNHDA and SQIVND (reference sequence). This CDR3 reads CASDRDFGRNEQFF. In DNA, the CDR3 is TGTGCCTCCGACCGGGACTTTGGGCGCAATGAGCAGTTCTTC.